One TCR beta chain is described in this entry. The V and J ends lost 0 bases and 3 bases respectively, with 9 bases between them. The germline V gene has CDR1 SGHRS and CDR2 YFSETQ. This CDR3 has 14 amino acids. Method: immunoSEQ multiplex PCR; TCRdb's copy keeps in-frame clones and lacks some. Of 200,000 to 250,000 clones in the sample, approximately 86% are singletons; the top ten hold around 1.3%. This sample was included in a study of blood T cell repertoires in COVID-19. Study at large: Sites across the United States, Italy and Spain contributed samples from acute and convalescent COVID-19.

The clonotype originates from a woman in her 30s with COVID-19, enrolled during active disease. Sequenced input: peripheral blood. The chain joins TRBV5-1 to TRBJ1-2, with D perhaps matching TRBD1 (5 bases). The CDR3 DNA sequence: TGCGCCAGCAGCTTGGAAGTGGGGCACTATGGCTACACCTTC. Its translation is CASSLEVGHYGYTF.